The 15 T cell receptor beta chains listed next were all sequenced from one sample in a study of blood T cell repertoires in COVID-19. This table comes from immunoSEQ multiplex PCR, and its TCRdb copy is limited to in-frame clones, with some not included. The table lists 150,000 to 200,000 clones, roughly 84% of them singletons. Sequencing was done on a sample of peripheral blood. These receptors originate from a man aged 45 to 65 with active or convalescent COVID-19.

The CDR3 spells CATSEAGNYNEQFF. The CDR3 DNA reads as TGTGCCACCAGTGAGGCAGGCAACTACAATGAGCAGTTCTTC. V and J are TRBV24-1 and TRBJ2-1; D is ambiguous. Trimming removed 4 bases at V and 3 bases at J, with 9 bases between. The CDR3 is 14 amino acids. Germline V lookup: CDR1 KGHDR, CDR2 SFDVKD.

The V gene is TRBV24-1, the J gene TRBJ1-1; TRBD1 matches 7 bases. Per the germline V gene, CDR1 is KGHDR and CDR2 is SFDVKD. V shed 4 bases, J shed 0 bases, and the junction held 1 base outside the gene matches. The CDR3 covers 14 residues. CDR3 bases: TGTGCCACCAGTGAGGGGACAGTGAACACTGAAGCTTTCTTT. This sequence encodes CATSEGTVNTEAFF.

The chain is built from TRBV9 and TRBJ1-1, with D unresolved. Germline V gene sequence: CDR1 SGDLS, CDR2 YYNGEE. The CDR3 consists of 17 residues. Trimming left V 0 bases short and J 4 bases short, with 19 bases between. CDR3 in amino acids: CASSVGIGGQLATEAFF. CDR3 sequence (DNA): TGTGCCAGCAGCGTAGGGATAGGAGGGCAGCTAGCCACTGAAGCTTTCTTT.

This clone was detected only a few times. The chain employs TRBV9 and TRBJ1-1; TRBD1 matches at 8 bases. The germline CDR1 and CDR2 sequences are SGDLS and YYNGEE. V lost 0 bases, J lost 0 bases, and 4 bases stayed unmatched. The CDR3 has 16 residues. CDR3 bases: TGTGCCAGCAGCGTAGGGACAGGGACAATGAACACTGAAGCTTTCTTT. It encodes CASSVGTGTMNTEAFF.

The V call is TRBV30, the J call TRBJ1-1, with TRBD1 matching 8 bases. CDR1 and CDR2 (germline): GTSNPN, SVGIG (reference sequence). The length of the CDR3 is 13 residues. V lost 4 bases to trimming and J lost 5 bases; unmatched junction nucleotides: 6. CDR3 amino acids: CAWTGQGTTEAFF. In nucleotides, the CDR3 is TGTGCCTGGACAGGACAGGGAACTACTGAAGCTTTCTTT.

The chain combines TRBV7-9 with TRBJ2-1; D unresolved. V was clipped by 6 bases and J by 10 bases, with 22 bases between them. Germline-derived CDR1 and CDR2 are SEHNR and FQNEAQ (reference sequence). The length of the CDR3 is 15 residues. For the CDR3, the DNA is TGTGCCAGCAGACCCTCGGAGCCGTTGCTGAACGAGCAGTTCTTC. Translation: CASRPSEPLLNEQFF.

CDR3 in DNA: TGTGCCAGCAGCTTGCGACAGGGGGGGGTTTCACCCCTCCACTTT. It yields the protein CASSLRQGGVSPLHF. This chain connects TRBV5-5 to TRBJ1-6; 9 bases are shared with TRBD1. The CDR3 is 15 amino acids. The ends lost 1 base at V and 9 bases at J; junction bases unmatched: 5. The germline CDR1 and CDR2 sequences are SGHKS and YYEKEE (reference sequence).

V and J are TRBV2 and TRBJ2-3, with TRBD2 identical over 8 bases. The junction had 2 bases not matched to a gene; V was cut back by 6 bases and J by 0 bases. Per germline, CDR1 SNHLY and CDR2 FYNNEI. The CDR3 length is 14 residues. The CDR3 reads CASSGTRSTDTQYF. The CDR3 DNA sequence: TGTGCCAGCAGCGGGACTAGGAGCACAGATACGCAGTATTTT.

Comment on this clone: Distinct nucleotide sequences in the sample also encode this CDR3. The chain employs TRBV7-8 and TRBJ1-1, with D perhaps TRBD1 (6 bases). Trimming took 1 base from V and 1 from J, leaving 7 bases between them. CDR3 size: 14 residues. The germline V gene encodes CDR1 SGHVS and CDR2 FQNEAQ. The CDR3 spells CASSLVRGNTEAFF. The CDR3 nucleotides read TGTGCCAGCAGCTTAGTCAGGGGGAACACTGAAGCTTTCTTT.

This chain joins TRBV12-3 or TRBV12-4 and TRBJ2-5; possible D gene TRBD2, 5 bases. The CDR3 runs to 13 residues. V lost 10 bases to trimming and J lost 5 bases, with 17 bases between them. This CDR3 reads CATRRGIEETQYF. CDR3 DNA sequence: TGTGCCACCAGACGGGGAATCGAGGAGACCCAGTACTTC.

This chain connects TRBV7-9 to TRBJ2-5; D is unclear. The CDR3 sequence is 14 residues long. The germline V and J ends were trimmed by 1 base and 1 base, with 7 bases remaining between them. Germline V gene data show CDR1 as SEHNR and CDR2 as FQNEAQ (reference sequence). CDR3 sequence: CASSLGFRQETQYF. The CDR3 coding sequence is TGTGCCAGCAGCTTAGGTTTTCGCCAAGAGACCCAGTACTTC.

The J gene is TRBJ2-3, the V gene TRBV20-1, with 9 bases identical to TRBD2. The CDR3 contains 16 residues. V lost 3 bases, J lost 2 bases, and 9 bases stayed unmatched. CDR1 DFQATT and CDR2 SNEGSKA come from the germline V gene (reference sequence). CDR3 loop: CSASTLTSGITDTQYF. The CDR3 bases are TGCAGTGCTAGTACATTGACTAGCGGTATCACAGATACGCAGTATTTT.

The chain has TRBV5-1 and TRBJ1-1; 7 positions agree with TRBD1. Losses at the gene ends were 2 bases for V and 2 bases for J; bases not matched to a gene: 9. CDR3 length equals 16 residues. CDR1 is SGHRS, CDR2 YFSETQ, per germline. This CDR3 reads CASSFLAGGINTEAFF. CDR3 DNA sequence: TGCGCCAGCAGCTTCCTGGCAGGGGGGATAAACACTGAAGCTTTCTTT.

In its sample, this clone was seen once. The CDR3 DNA reads TGTGCCAGCAGGCCAGGGGCAGGGAATTCACCCCTCCACTTT. Translating it yields CASRPGAGNSPLHF. This sequence joins TRBV25-1 and TRBJ1-6; D is possibly TRBD1 (6 bases). This CDR3 has 14 amino acids. Trimming took 6 bases from V and 7 from J, leaving 13 bases between them. CDR1 MGHDK and CDR2 SYGVNS come from the germline V gene. The full variable domain, rest sourced from reference TRBV25-1 and TRBJ1-6, is EADIYQTPRYLVIGTGKKITLECSQTMGHDKMYWYQQDPGMELHLIHYSYGVNSTEKGDLSSESTVSRIRTEHFPLTLESARPSHTSQYLCASRPGAGNSPLHFGNGTRLTVT.

The chain combines TRBV9 with TRBJ2-6; perhaps TRBD2 as D (6 bases). The V end lost 4 bases, the J end lost 0 bases, and 8 bases lay between the germline ends. The CDR3 is 15 amino acids. Germline assignment: CDR1 SGDLS and CDR2 YYNGEE. CDR3 sequence reads: CASSTRDSGANVLTF. The CDR3 DNA is TGTGCCAGCAGCACGCGGGACTCTGGGGCCAACGTCCTGACTTTC.